This TCR beta chain was sequenced in a study of T-cell memory formation after mild COVID-19. Barcoded TCR alpha and TCR beta cDNA libraries with UMIs came from 5'RACE using constant-segment primers. MiXCR, applied by TCRdb to the 5' RACE reads, yields one record per CDR3 protein. The profile shows hundreds of thousands of distinct CDR3 sequences, 20% of them singletons. A few counts support this clonotype. V was cut by 5 bases and J by 0 bases, with 11 bases left in between. Germline V lookup: CDR1 KGHSH, CDR2 LQKENI. This CDR3 spans 14 amino acids. J is TRBJ2-7 and V is TRBV18; the D gene is possibly TRBD1 (5 bases). Material: PBMCs or a T cell subset sorted from them (not recorded which). This sequence originates from an adult woman who had mild COVID-19 (a few samples of this study predate the infection). Cell type and time point are not known. CDR3 loop: CASSKLTDSYEQYF. In DNA, the CDR3 is TGTGCCAGCTCAAAGCTGACAGACTCCTACGAGCAGTACTTC. Based on the CDR3 plus reference TRBV18 and TRBJ2-7, the full variable domain is NAGVMQNPRHLVRRRGQEARLRCSPMKGHSHVYWYRQLPEEGLKFMVYLQKENIIDESGMPKERFSAEFPKEGPSILRIQQVVRGDSAAYFCASSKLTDSYEQYFGPGTRLTVT.